This T cell receptor (beta chain) appears in the sequencing data of a study of breast tumors, draining lymph nodes, adjacent tissues (dated by TCRdb to about 2016). Context from the whole study: The study compared TCR beta repertoires across tumor, adjacent nontumor tissue and axillary lymph nodes from breast cancer patients. In human breast cancer, the study set out to evaluate how tumor, surrounding tissue and draining lymph node repertoires relate to one another and whether T cells may move between these sites. The paper as a whole reports these results and caveats: The data were considered consistent with most tumor T cells being derived from the lymph node and subsequently expanding within tumor tissue. T-cell repertoire diversity in tumors was found to be lower than in lymph nodes but higher than in nontumor tissue, and preferential V and J gene usage was observed. Tumor and nontumor tissue repertoires were found to be significantly more similar in luminal-like than in basal-like breast cancer. The conclusion that tumor T cells originate in lymph nodes was presented as consistent with a hypothesis rather than as directly demonstrated.

Adjacent samples were composed of nontumor breast tissue surrounding the tumor. TCRdb names Illumina HiSeq 2000 as the instrument used. Multiplex PCR amplification was used to build the TCR beta chain libraries. The amplified TCR beta chain products were analyzed by high-throughput sequencing. TCRdb trimmed public reads at Q25 via fastp, called clones via MiXCR and kept in-frame beta chains. Every entry covers one CDR3 protein and lists the most common genes and DNA from its rows. The sample table lists approximately 15,000 distinct CDR3 sequences, roughly 60% of them with a count of one. Clones ranked in the top ten supply about 20% of the sample. By how much of the sample it makes up, this clonotype is medium-sized (0.01 to 0.1%). The antigen it recognizes is unknown. Per-base qualities were not stored, and no clone one base away is much larger. The CDR3, from cysteine to phenylalanine, totals 15 residues. Just CDR3 DNA is preserved here, 45 bases in frame from base 1. After removal of 4 bases from V and 3 bases from J, the junction retains 6 bases not matched to a gene. Per the germline V gene, SGHRS is the CDR1 and YFSETQ is the CDR2.

The V and J genes are TRBV5-1 and TRBJ2-3, with TRBD1 matching 9 junction bases. The receptor was derived from a female donor with breast cancer. Some clones in this sample may be carry-over from other donors' samples. Specimen: tumor-adjacent breast tissue. The DNA reads as follows: TGCGCCAGCAGCCGACAGGGGGGGGGAACAGATACGCAGTATTTT. This yields the protein CASSRQGGGTDTQYF.